The T cell receptor (delta chain) under discussion was sequenced for a study of gamma-delta T cells after stem cell transplantation. Trimming cost V 3 bases and J 19 bases, with 27 bases left between them. Per the germline V gene, CDR1 is GEAIGNYY and CDR2 is EKD. The CDR3 extends over 16 amino acids. TCRdb re-processed the RT-PCR reads via CATT. The sample lists roughly 2,400 delta-chain clones, roughly a fifth occurring once. The chain couples TRDV2 to TRDJ3; maybe TRDD3 (6 bases). The sequence was obtained from a human donor. It is not recorded whose cells these are; they may come from a transplant donor. The source material was gamma-delta T cells. The CDR3 loop reads CACDLGSYWDTLHMFF. The DNA for the CDR3 is TGTGCCTGTGACTTGGGGAGCTACTGGGACACCCTCCATATGTTTTTC.